Shown below are 5 T cell receptor beta chains from a single sample sequenced in a study of molecular identifiers for immune sequencing clone quantification. TCRdb re-called the PCR reads with MiXCR, one entry per CDR3 protein. The profile shows about 97,000 distinct CDR3 sequences, roughly 24% of them singletons. Sequenced material: naive CD8+ T cells from blood, with Jurkat cell RNA spiked in. Documented subset: FACS-sorted CD8+CD4-CCR7+CD45RA+ naive T cells. All receptors come from a human donor in good health. Some libraries in this study had Jurkat cell RNA spiked in.

This clonotype appeared many times. J is TRBJ2-3 and V is TRBV7-8; D not certain. Germline CDR1 is SGHVS and CDR2 is FQNEAQ. This CDR3 spans 13 amino acids. V lost 1 base to trimming and J lost 1 base, with 3 bases between them. CDR3: CASSLVGTDTQYF. For the CDR3, the DNA is TGTGCCAGCAGCTTAGTTGGCACAGATACGCAGTATTTT.

At least ten counts were recorded for this clonotype. This sequence joins TRBV5-5 and TRBJ2-7, with TRBD1 identical over 8 bases. V was pared by 7 bases and J by 7 bases, with 19 bases of the junction left unmatched. The CDR3 runs 16 residues. The V gene's germline CDR1 is SGHKS and CDR2 YYEKEE (reference sequence). CDR3: CASFSAPGQGASEQYF. The CDR3 coding sequence is TGTGCCAGCTTTTCAGCCCCCGGTCAGGGGGCGTCTGAGCAGTACTTC. Full variable domain (rest looked up from reference TRBV5-5 and TRBJ2-7): DAGVTQSPTHLIKTRGQQVTLRCSPISGHKSVSWYQQVLGQGPQFIFQYYEKEERGRGNFPDRFSARQFPNYSSELNVNALLLGDSALYLCASFSAPGQGASEQYFGPGTRLTVT.

This clonotype was observed a handful of times. A clone one base away is much larger, so this may be a read error. The chain is built from TRBV7-9 and TRBJ2-5; D call uncertain. Trimming took off 1 base at V and 7 bases at J, with 16 bases between the two ends. This CDR3 spans 15 amino acids. CDR1 SEHNR and CDR2 FQNEAQ come from the germline V gene (reference sequence). The DNA of the CDR3 is TGTGCCAGCAGCTTAGGCTTGGGCAGCAAAGGGACCCAGTACTTC. Translation: CASSLGLGSKGTQYF.

The sample holds a few counts of this clonotype. The gene calls are TRBV7-9 and TRBJ2-2; D is uncertain. This CDR3 contains 13 residues. V was trimmed by 5 bases and J by 4 bases, leaving 8 bases between them. The germline CDR1 and CDR2 sequences are SEHNR and FQNEAQ (reference sequence). This CDR3 reads CASSDTATGELFF. The DNA for the CDR3 is TGTGCCAGCAGCGATACAGCCACCGGGGAGCTGTTTTTT.

This clonotype was picked up many times. CDR3 DNA: TGTGCCAGCAGCGGTTCTGGGGCCAACGTCCTGACTTTC. Its translation: CASSGSGANVLTF. This chain connects TRBV9 to TRBJ2-6, with no clear D. Germline V CDR1 and CDR2: SGDLS, YYNGEE. Trimming stripped 3 bases from V and 1 base from J, with 2 bases between. The CDR3 runs to 13 residues.